These 26 T cell receptor beta chains came from one sample sequenced in a study of long-term antiretroviral therapy in people with HIV. Samples were assayed with immunoSEQ v3.0 at survey level. Data came from immunoSEQ multiplex PCR; TCRdb stores just in-frame clones and leaves some out. The data hold some 19,000 clones, with around three quarters observed a single time. The material was unsorted PBMCs, obtained 4.1 years after starting antiretroviral therapy. The receptors stem from a woman in her 40s with HIV.

The gene calls are TRBV7-9 and TRBJ1-4; D perhaps matches TRBD1 (5 bases). The CDR3 contains 14 residues. CDR1 SEHNR and CDR2 FQNEAQ come from the germline V gene (reference sequence). The germline V and J ends were trimmed by 5 bases and 8 bases, with 15 bases remaining between them. The CDR3: CASSPSGDKEKLFF. The CDR3 DNA is TGTGCCAGCAGCCCCTCGGGGGATAAGGAAAAACTGTTTTTT.

The gene calls are TRBV7-2 and TRBJ2-7, with D maybe TRBD2 (6 bases). Trimming cost V 5 bases and J 3 bases, with 17 bases left between them. This CDR3 comprises 15 residues. Germline lookup yields CDR1 SGHTA and CDR2 FQGNSA. The CDR3 nucleotides are TGTGCCAGCAGCCCGAGCTCGCGGGGCCTCTACGAGCAGTACTTC. Its translation: CASSPSSRGLYEQYF.

This chain connects TRBV10-1 to TRBJ1-3, with unresolved D. V lost 0 bases to trimming and J lost 2 bases, with 8 bases between them. From germline, CDR1 is WNHNN and CDR2 SYGVQD (reference sequence). The CDR3 runs 15 residues. The CDR3 is CASSESSQPGNTIYF. The DNA for the CDR3 is TGCGCCAGCAGTGAGTCTAGTCAGCCTGGAAACACCATATATTTT.

The chain is built from TRBV7-9 and TRBJ2-5; a possible D gene is TRBD2 (6 bases). The CDR3 runs 15 residues. V lost 1 base and J 5 bases, leaving 14 bases between the germline ends. Germline CDR1 SEHNR, CDR2 FQNEAQ (reference sequence). The CDR3 DNA reads as TGTGCCAGCAGCTTAGGGCCCAGGGAGGAGGAGACCCAGTACTTC. Translation gives CASSLGPREEETQYF.

In its sample, this clone was seen a few times. The gene calls are TRBV19 and TRBJ1-1; TRBD1 agrees at 9 bases. CDR1 and CDR2 from the germline V gene are LNHDA and SQIVND (reference sequence). This CDR3 has 15 residues. V dropped 3 bases and J dropped 2; count of bases not matched to a gene: 4. CDR3 amino acids: CASSMTTGGNTEAFF. Written as DNA, the CDR3 is TGTGCCAGTAGTATGACGACAGGGGGAAACACTGAAGCTTTCTTT.

Only a few counts were recorded for this clone. This chain joins TRBV15 and TRBJ1-3; no firm D call. Germline V lookup: CDR1 LNHNV, CDR2 YYDKDF (reference sequence). The CDR3 consists of 14 residues. Trimming took off 1 base at V and 0 bases at J, with 4 bases between the two ends. The CDR3 reads CATSRGNSGNTIYF. The CDR3 DNA is TGTGCCACCAGCAGAGGTAACTCTGGAAACACCATATATTTT. Full variable domain (outside the CDR3, taken from reference TRBV15 and TRBJ1-3): DAMVIQNPRYQVTQFGKPVTLSCSQTLNHNVMYWYQQKSSQAPKLLFHYYDKDFNNEADTPDNFQSRRPNTSFCFLDIRSPGLGDTAMYLCATSRGNSGNTIYFGEGSWLTVV.

This clone appeared once. The rearrangement links TRBV5-1 to TRBJ2-6, with D possibly being TRBD1 (6 bases). Germline V gives CDR1 SGHRS, CDR2 YFSETQ. V lost 4 bases and J 0 bases, leaving 11 bases between the germline ends. CDR3 length: 16 amino acids. The CDR3 region is CASSVQGISGANVLTF. The CDR3 DNA reads as TGCGCCAGCAGCGTACAGGGTATCTCTGGGGCCAACGTCCTGACTTTC.

In this sample, this clone turned up once. J is TRBJ1-4 and V is TRBV29-1; tentatively, D is TRBD1 (5 bases). The CDR3 is 13 amino acids. V shed 7 bases and J shed 3 bases, with 12 bases lying between them. The germline V gene encodes CDR1 SQVTM and CDR2 ANQGSEA. The CDR3 DNA is TGCAGCGCAGCCGGGGGTCCTAATGAAAAACTGTTTTTT. As protein: CSAAGGPNEKLFF.

V usage is TRBV7-2 and J usage is TRBJ2-5, with unresolved D. V lost 2 bases to trimming and J lost 5 bases, with 12 bases between them. The CDR3 spans 14 residues. The germline V gene encodes CDR1 SGHTA and CDR2 FQGNSA. This CDR3 is CASSLRTPKETQYF. The CDR3 DNA is TGTGCCAGCAGCTTACGAACCCCTAAGGAGACCCAGTACTTC.

This clone was seen a few times. This chain uses TRBV7-9 with TRBJ2-3, with a tentative D call TRBD1 (6 bases). Germline CDR1 is SEHNR and CDR2 is FQNEAQ (reference sequence). The CDR3 is 12 residues long. Trimming left V 2 bases short and J 8 bases short, with 8 bases between. For the CDR3, the DNA is TGTGCCAGCAGCTTACAAGGGGGTACGCAGTATTTT. It encodes CASSLQGGTQYF.

The CDR3 DNA is TGTGCCAGCTCACAAAATGGGTACAGTGCAACTAATGAAAAACTGTTTTTT. The encoded protein is CASSQNGYSATNEKLFF. The rearrangement uses TRBV18 and TRBJ1-4; D gene unclear. Trimming took 4 bases from V and 0 from J, leaving 15 bases between them. The CDR3 is made up of 17 amino acids. The V gene's germline CDR1 is KGHSH and CDR2 LQKENI.

In its sample, this clone was seen a few times. CDR3 amino acids: CASSSESTGELFF. The CDR3 nucleotides read TGTGCCAGCAGCTCTGAGTCCACCGGGGAGCTGTTTTTT. The chain recombines TRBV11-1 with TRBJ2-2; D uncertain. The germline V and J ends were trimmed by 4 bases and 4 bases, with 7 bases remaining between them. The germline V gene encodes CDR1 SGHAT and CDR2 FQDESV (reference sequence). This CDR3 is built from 13 residues.

A few counts support this clone. The chain couples TRBV5-4 to TRBJ2-7, with D unresolved. Germline loops: CDR1 SGHNT, CDR2 YYREEE (reference sequence). Trimming took 0 bases from V and 6 from J, leaving 10 bases between them. CDR3 length equals 13 residues. Here the CDR3 reads CASSLGSSREQYF. Here the CDR3 DNA reads TGTGCCAGCAGCTTGGGGAGTTCCCGCGAGCAGTACTTC.

The chain carries TRBV11-2 and TRBJ2-1, with TRBD2 as a possible D gene (7 bases). V gave up 5 bases and J gave up 3 bases, with 17 bases separating them. The germline gives CDR1 SGHAT, CDR2 FQNNGV. The CDR3 is 16 amino acids. CDR3 sequence: CASSHSGGLYYNEQFF. The CDR3 DNA follows: TGTGCCAGCAGCCATTCGGGGGGCCTCTACTACAATGAGCAGTTCTTC.

V gene TRBV18 combines with J gene TRBJ1-2; 7 bases match TRBD1. CDR1 KGHSH and CDR2 LQKENI come from the germline V gene. This CDR3 spans 14 amino acids. Trimming removed 3 bases from V and 2 bases from J; junction bases left unmatched: 3. The CDR3 spells CASSPTGQNYGYTF. DNA for the CDR3: TGTGCCAGCTCACCGACGGGACAGAACTATGGCTACACCTTC.

In its sample, this clone was seen once. V usage is TRBV9 and J usage is TRBJ2-3; 12 positions agree with TRBD1. The CDR3 spans 16 residues. Trimming at V came to 3 bases and at J to 4 bases, leaving 6 bases not matched to a gene. The germline V gene has CDR1 SGDLS and CDR2 YYNGEE. The CDR3 region is CASSASGQGAADTQYF. The DNA of the CDR3 is TGTGCCAGCAGCGCGTCGGGACAGGGGGCAGCAGATACGCAGTATTTT.

The chain combines TRBV5-1 with TRBJ2-7; possible D gene TRBD1, 6 bases. The germline V and J ends were trimmed by 4 bases and 7 bases, with 18 bases remaining between them. Looked up from germline, CDR1 is SGHRS and CDR2 is YFSETQ. This CDR3 region has 14 residues. CDR3 sequence (DNA): TGCGCCAGCAGCCCAGGACAGATACCTGGGGAGCAGTACTTC. It codes for CASSPGQIPGEQYF.

V and J are TRBV7-9 and TRBJ2-2; D is possibly TRBD1 (5 bases). Germline assignment: CDR1 SEHNR and CDR2 FQNEAQ (reference sequence). CDR3 length equals 15 residues. V was pared by 5 bases and J by 1 base, with 11 bases between. CDR3 sequence: CASSQGQGNTGELFF. The CDR3 DNA is TGTGCCAGCAGCCAAGGACAAGGGAACACCGGGGAGCTGTTTTTT.

The gene calls are TRBV5-1 and TRBJ1-1; D unresolved. Trimming cost V 4 bases and J 0 bases, with 13 bases left between them. The CDR3 length is 15 residues. In germline, CDR1 is SGHRS, CDR2 YFSETQ. The CDR3 protein is CASSLNTNVNTEAFF. CDR3 bases: TGCGCCAGCAGCCTCAATACGAATGTGAACACTGAAGCTTTCTTT. Full variable domain (outside the CDR3, taken from reference TRBV5-1 and TRBJ1-1): KAGVTQTPRYLIKTRGQQVTLSCSPISGHRSVSWYQQTPGQGLQFLFEYFSETQRNKGNFPGRFSGRQFSNSRSEMNVSTLELGDSALYLCASSLNTNVNTEAFFGQGTRLTVV.

The count of this clone is one. The genes are TRBV9 and TRBJ2-6; no clear D. Germline values: CDR1 SGDLS, CDR2 YYNGEE. The CDR3 has 17 amino acids. Trimming removed 4 bases from V and 2 bases from J, with 16 bases in between. CDR3 bases: TGTGCCAGCAGCTTAGAGGACCACCTCGCTGGGGCCAACGTCCTGACTTTC. Translating it yields CASSLEDHLAGANVLTF.

This sequence joins TRBV18 and TRBJ2-7; unclear D gene. CDR3 length: 14 residues. Germline values: CDR1 KGHSH, CDR2 LQKENI. V shed 6 bases and J shed 0 bases, with 12 bases lying between them. Here the CDR3 reads CASSPGPISYEQYF. Written as DNA, the CDR3 is TGTGCCAGCTCCCCTGGACCGATCTCCTACGAGCAGTACTTC.

The genes are TRBV6-6 and TRBJ1-2, with D unclear. The CDR3 consists of 13 residues. Germline V gives CDR1 MNHNY, CDR2 SVGAGI (reference sequence). The V gene lost 5 bases and the J gene lost 2 bases, with 9 bases spanning the gap. The CDR3: CASSPGPNYGYTF. CDR3 DNA: TGTGCCAGCAGTCCCGGTCCGAACTATGGCTACACCTTC.

This clone was observed a handful of times. The chain joins TRBV5-1 to TRBJ2-7; a possible D gene is TRBD1 (6 bases). CDR1 is SGHRS, CDR2 YFSETQ, per germline. V lost 1 base to trimming and J lost 3 bases, with 11 bases between them. The CDR3 consists of 14 residues. CDR3 in DNA: TGCGCCAGCAGCTTGAGCACAGGGCGCTACGAGCAGTACTTC. The encoded protein is CASSLSTGRYEQYF.

This clone has more than one count but fewer than ten. Relative to the germline gene, one junction end is altered; a read error may explain this. V usage is TRBV7-9 and J usage is TRBJ2-7; no clear D gene. The CDR3 extends over 10 amino acids. Germline values: CDR1 SEHNR, CDR2 FQNEAQ (reference sequence). CDR3: CASSPELSDF. As DNA, the CDR3 is TGTGCCAGCAGCCCAGAGCTTTCGGACTTC.

The chain couples TRBV7-2 to TRBJ2-7; the D call may be TRBD1 or TRBD2 (5 bases each). Germline values: CDR1 SGHTA, CDR2 FQGNSA. The CDR3 has 15 amino acids. The V end lost 5 bases, the J end lost 2 bases, and 16 bases lay between the germline ends. CDR3 sequence (DNA): TGTGCCAGCAGCCGGGACGGACGGACCCCCTACGAGCAGTACTTC. This encodes CASSRDGRTPYEQYF.

This clone was recorded a few times. The chain links TRBV30 to TRBJ1-2, with TRBD1 identical over 10 bases. V trimming: 5 bases; J trimming: 4 bases; junction bases outside the gene matches: 7. The CDR3 has 14 residues. Germline V gene lookup returns CDR1 GTSNPN and CDR2 SVGIG (reference sequence). In DNA, the CDR3 is TGTGCCTGGCTAGACAGGGGGCGCGGCTATGGCTACACCTTC. Its protein is CAWLDRGRGYGYTF.